A selection of T cell receptor beta chains follows, all from one sample in a study of cytomegalovirus exposure and HLA in healthy donors. The table came from immunoSEQ multiplex PCR; TCRdb's copy has only in-frame clones and leaves some out. In the table there are 170,000 or so clones, around three quarters of which are singletons. The sample comprised PBMCs. These receptor sequences come from a boy aged 5-17 years in good health and CMV-seronegative. The CDR3 runs from the conserved cysteine through the conserved F or W. Fields, in order: D gene, V gene, clone size, J gene, CDR3 protein, CDR3 DNA. The D gene is left open where the match is weak. Size is omitted from some rows. Given values are once, few, many or a class for expanded clones.

TRBD1	TRBV29-1	NA	TRBJ1-1	CSVVDRVHTEAFF	TGCAGCGTTGTAGACAGGGTGCACACTGAAGCTTTCTTT
TRBD1	TRBV5-6	NA	TRBJ1-3	CASSPGTGAAGNTIYF	TGTGCCAGCAGCCCCGGGACAGGGGCGGCTGGAAACACCATATATTTT
NA	TRBV19	NA	TRBJ1-1	CASSIGRRYTEAFF	TGTGCCAGTAGTATAGGACGGAGATACACTGAAGCTTTCTTT
TRBD1	TRBV7-9	NA	TRBJ1-2	CASSIETGGSGYTF	TGTGCCAGCAGCATAGAGACAGGGGGTAGTGGCTACACCTTC
TRBD1	TRBV7-9	NA	TRBJ1-2	CASSLATGANGYTF	TGTGCCAGCAGCTTAGCGACAGGGGCAAATGGCTACACCTTC
NA	TRBV5-1	NA	TRBJ2-5	CASSLGGQEEETQYF	TGCGCCAGCAGCTTGGGGGGGCAGGAAGAAGAGACCCAGTACTTC
NA	TRBV2	NA	TRBJ1-1	CASSTQGSTTEAFF	TGTGCCAGCAGTACACAGGGTTCTACCACTGAAGCTTTCTTT
NA	TRBV7-9	NA	TRBJ2-7	CASSRVTRENYEQYF	TGTGCCAGCAGCCGCGTCACACGGGAAAACTACGAGCAGTACTTC
TRBD2	TRBV19	NA	TRBJ2-3	CARLAGGADTQYF	TGTGCCAGATTAGCGGGAGGTGCAGATACGCAGTATTTT
NA	TRBV7-9	few	TRBJ1-2	CASSLDSRSNYGYTF	TGTGCCAGCAGCTTAGACAGCCGGTCTAACTATGGCTACACCTTC
NA	TRBV9	NA	TRBJ1-1	CASSPSSLMDTEAFF	TGTGCCAGCAGCCCTAGCAGTCTCATGGACACTGAAGCTTTCTTT
TRBD1	TRBV13	NA	TRBJ2-7	CASSLRTDRDFYEQYF	TGTGCCAGCAGCCTCCGAACGGACAGGGATTTCTACGAGCAGTACTTC
TRBD1	TRBV15	NA	TRBJ2-7	CATSRGGPQGVDEQYF	TGTGCCACCAGCAGAGGAGGCCCACAGGGGGTCGACGAGCAGTACTTC
NA	TRBV7-6	NA	TRBJ2-7	CASSLASQGFEQYF	TGTGCCAGCAGCTTAGCGTCTCAGGGATTCGAGCAGTACTTC
NA	TRBV7-8	NA	TRBJ1-6	CASSPLDGDNSPLHF	TGTGCCAGCAGCCCTCTGGACGGGGATAATTCACCCCTCCACTTT
TRBD2	TRBV6-6	NA	TRBJ2-1	CALAGPPVNEQFF	TGTGCCCTAGCGGGACCCCCAGTAAATGAGCAGTTCTTC
NA	TRBV6-5	NA	TRBJ1-1	CASSYSAVTEAFF	TGTGCCAGCAGTTACTCTGCGGTAACTGAAGCTTTCTTT
TRBD1	TRBV6-5	NA	TRBJ1-2	CASRRAGQGVYGYTF	TGTGCCAGCAGGCGGGCGGGACAGGGGGTCTATGGCTACACCTTC
NA	TRBV5-1	NA	TRBJ1-2	CASSLDGDGGYTF	TGCGCCAGCAGCTTGGACGGGGATGGTGGCTACACCTTC
TRBD2	TRBV13	NA	TRBJ2-5	CASSFGGSRGQYF	TGTGCCAGCAGCTTCGGGGGGTCGAGGGGCCAGTACTTC
TRBD1	TRBV30	NA	TRBJ2-7	CAWSATPGQDTQNF	TGTGCCTGGAGCGCCACCCCGGGACAGGACACTCAAAACTTC
TRBD1	TRBV7-2	once	TRBJ1-1	CASSLRGQVNTEAFF	TGTGCCAGCAGTTTAAGGGGACAGGTGAACACTGAAGCTTTCTTT
NA	TRBV19	NA	TRBJ1-5	CASSPPGGRGNQPQHF	TGTGCCAGCTCCCCCCCGGGAGGGCGCGGCAATCAGCCCCAGCATTTT
TRBD1	TRBV30	NA	TRBJ1-1	CAWSADRDAEAFF	TGTGCCTGGAGTGCGGACAGGGACGCTGAAGCTTTCTTT
NA	TRBV5-1	NA	TRBJ1-1	CASSLYRVNTEAFF	TGCGCCAGCAGCTTGTACAGAGTGAACACTGAAGCTTTCTTT
NA	TRBV4-2	once	TRBJ2-5	CASRLGGESGETQYF	TGTGCCAGCAGACTTGGCGGGGAGTCGGGGGAGACCCAGTACTTC
NA	TRBV6-4	few	TRBJ1-6	CASSDSGPSYNSPLHF	TGTGCCAGCAGTGACTCCGGCCCTAGTTATAATTCACCCCTCCACTTT
TRBD1	TRBV7-9	NA	TRBJ1-3	CASSLTGPTGNTIYF	TGTGCCAGCAGCTTGACAGGGCCCACTGGAAACACCATATATTTT
NA	TRBV4-3	few	TRBJ2-7	CASSQEDTGYEQYF	TGCGCCAGCAGCCAAGAGGATACCGGGTACGAGCAGTACTTC
NA	TRBV30	NA	TRBJ2-7	CAWSVSSYEQYF	TGTGCCTGGAGTGTATCCAGCTACGAGCAGTACTTC
TRBD1	TRBV11-2	NA	TRBJ1-4	CASSLDAQGASEKLFF	TGTGCCAGCAGCTTAGACGCTCAGGGGGCGAGTGAAAAACTGTTTTTT
NA	TRBV9	NA	TRBJ2-7	CASSVSFERYEQYF	TGTGCCAGCAGCGTAAGTTTTGAGAGGTACGAGCAGTACTTC
TRBD2	TRBV19	NA	TRBJ2-7	CASSKQTSGRVYEQYF	TGTGCCAGTAGTAAACAGACTAGCGGGAGAGTCTACGAGCAGTACTTC
NA	TRBV27	NA	TRBJ2-7	CASSLDYSYEQYF	TGTGCCAGCAGTCTCGACTACTCCTACGAGCAGTACTTC
TRBD2	TRBV9	NA	TRBJ2-7	CASSLSGSGPYEQYF	TGTGCCAGCAGTCTAAGCGGGAGCGGTCCGTACGAGCAGTACTTC
NA	TRBV7-7	NA	TRBJ2-7	CASSPPGDSQQYF	TGTGCTAGCAGCCCACCGGGGGACAGTCAGCAGTACTTC
TRBD1	TRBV11-3	NA	TRBJ1-3	CASSPSPQGAIYF	TGTGCCAGCAGCCCGAGCCCGCAGGGGGCCATATATTTT
NA	TRBV11-3	NA	TRBJ1-3	CASSSDRNTIYF	TGTGCCAGCAGCTCAGACAGAAACACCATATATTTT
TRBD2	TRBV7-6	NA	TRBJ2-7	CASSPLAGAYEQYF	TGTGCCAGCAGCCCCCTAGCGGGAGCTTACGAGCAGTACTTC
TRBD1	TRBV5-1	NA	TRBJ2-1	CASSLVPRQGKNNEQFF	TGCGCCAGCAGCTTGGTGCCGCGACAGGGGAAAAACAATGAGCAGTTCTTC
NA	TRBV6-5	NA	TRBJ2-3	CASSWVGETDTQYF	TGTGCCAGCAGTTGGGTCGGAGAGACAGATACGCAGTATTTT
NA	TRBV11-1	few	TRBJ1-1	CASSSDYSRGTEAFF	TGTGCCAGCAGCTCAGATTACAGCCGTGGCACTGAAGCTTTCTTT
TRBD1	TRBV5-6	NA	TRBJ2-5	CASRPPGQKGTQYF	TGTGCCAGCAGGCCCCCGGGACAGAAAGGGACCCAGTACTTC
NA	TRBV5-1	NA	TRBJ1-1	CASSLDGTFEAFF	TGCGCCAGCAGCTTGGATGGGACTTTTGAAGCTTTCTTT
NA	TRBV6-5	NA	TRBJ1-2	CASSYSNRPYGYTF	TGTGCCAGCAGTTACTCGAACAGACCCTATGGCTACACCTTC
TRBD1	TRBV11-3	NA	TRBJ2-2	CASGSGTALEELFF	TGTGCCAGCGGGTCCGGGACAGCCCTAGAGGAGCTGTTTTTT
TRBD1	TRBV19	NA	TRBJ1-1	CASSFQGALGMF	TGTGCCAGTAGTTTCCAGGGGGCATTGGGGATGTTT
NA	TRBV6-6	once	TRBJ2-1	CASSYTTASSYNEQFF	TGTGCCAGCAGTTACACGACTGCGAGCTCCTACAATGAGCAGTTCTTC